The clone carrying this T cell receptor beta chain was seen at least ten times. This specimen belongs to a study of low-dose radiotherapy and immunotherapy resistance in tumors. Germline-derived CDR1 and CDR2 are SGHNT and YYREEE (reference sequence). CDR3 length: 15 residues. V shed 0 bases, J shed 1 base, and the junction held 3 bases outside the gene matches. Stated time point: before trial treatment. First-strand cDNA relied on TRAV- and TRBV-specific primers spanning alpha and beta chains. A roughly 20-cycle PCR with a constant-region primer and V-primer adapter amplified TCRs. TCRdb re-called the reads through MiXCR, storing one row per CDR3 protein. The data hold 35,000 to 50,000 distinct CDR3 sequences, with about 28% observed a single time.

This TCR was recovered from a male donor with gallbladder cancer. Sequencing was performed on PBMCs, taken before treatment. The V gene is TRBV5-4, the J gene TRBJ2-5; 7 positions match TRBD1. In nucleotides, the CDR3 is TGTGCCAGCAGCTTGGAGGGGGCCTCCCAAGAGACCCAGTACTTC. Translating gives CASSLEGASQETQYF.